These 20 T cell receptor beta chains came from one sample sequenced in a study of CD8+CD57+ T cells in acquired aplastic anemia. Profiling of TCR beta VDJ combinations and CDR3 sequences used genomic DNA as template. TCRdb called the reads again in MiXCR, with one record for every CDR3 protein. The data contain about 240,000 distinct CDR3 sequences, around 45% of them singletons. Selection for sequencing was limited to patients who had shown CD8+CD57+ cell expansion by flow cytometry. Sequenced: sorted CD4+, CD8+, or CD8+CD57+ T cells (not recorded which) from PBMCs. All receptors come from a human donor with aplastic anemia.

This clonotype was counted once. CDR3 DNA sequence: TGCAGTGCCCCCCGGGGCCGCTACGAGCAGTACTTC. It yields the protein CSAPRGRYEQYF. The chain is built from TRBV20-1 and TRBJ2-7; either TRBD1 or TRBD2 may fit D (5 bases each). V lost 6 bases, J lost 3 bases, and 12 bases lay in between. Germline assignment: CDR1 DFQATT and CDR2 SNEGSKA (reference sequence). This CDR3 comprises 12 residues.

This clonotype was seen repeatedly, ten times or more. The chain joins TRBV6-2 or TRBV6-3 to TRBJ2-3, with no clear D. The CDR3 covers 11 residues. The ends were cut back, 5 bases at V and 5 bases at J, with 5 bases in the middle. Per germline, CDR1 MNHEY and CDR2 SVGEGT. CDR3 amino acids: CASSDQDTQYF. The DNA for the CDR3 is TGTGCCAGCAGTGACCAAGATACGCAGTATTTT.

The CDR3 spells CASSVQGNTEAFF. Here the CDR3 DNA reads TGTGCCAGTAGTGTACAGGGGAACACTGAAGCTTTCTTT. This chain uses TRBV19 with TRBJ1-1; the D gene is possibly TRBD1 (6 bases). Looked up from germline, CDR1 is LNHDA and CDR2 is SQIVND (reference sequence). The length of the CDR3 is 13 residues. Trimming removed 5 bases at V and 1 base at J, with 8 bases between.

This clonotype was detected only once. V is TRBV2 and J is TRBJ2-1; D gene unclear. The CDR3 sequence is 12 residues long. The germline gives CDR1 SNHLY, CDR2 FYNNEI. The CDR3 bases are TGTGCTGGCGCGCCTTCCTACAATGAGCAGTTCTTC. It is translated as CAGAPSYNEQFF.

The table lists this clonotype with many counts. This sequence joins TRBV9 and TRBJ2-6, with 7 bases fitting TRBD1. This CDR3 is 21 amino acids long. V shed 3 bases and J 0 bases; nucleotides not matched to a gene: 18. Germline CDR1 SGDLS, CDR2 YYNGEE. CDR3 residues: CASSGPVISGTVLSGANVLTF. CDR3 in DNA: TGTGCCAGCAGCGGCCCAGTTATTTCCGGGACAGTTCTCTCTGGGGCCAACGTCCTGACTTTC.

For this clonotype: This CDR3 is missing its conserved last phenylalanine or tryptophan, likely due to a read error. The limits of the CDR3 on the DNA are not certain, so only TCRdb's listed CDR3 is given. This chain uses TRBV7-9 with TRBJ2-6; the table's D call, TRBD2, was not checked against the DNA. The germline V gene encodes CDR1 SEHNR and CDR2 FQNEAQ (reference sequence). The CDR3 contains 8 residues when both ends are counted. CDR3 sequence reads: CASSPLTG.

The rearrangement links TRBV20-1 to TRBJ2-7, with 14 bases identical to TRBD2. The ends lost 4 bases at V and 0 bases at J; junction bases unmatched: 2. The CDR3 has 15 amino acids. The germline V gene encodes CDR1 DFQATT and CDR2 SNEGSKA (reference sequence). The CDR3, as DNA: TGCAGTGCTAAGGGACTAGCGGGGGACTCCTACGAGCAGTACTTC. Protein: CSAKGLAGDSYEQYF.

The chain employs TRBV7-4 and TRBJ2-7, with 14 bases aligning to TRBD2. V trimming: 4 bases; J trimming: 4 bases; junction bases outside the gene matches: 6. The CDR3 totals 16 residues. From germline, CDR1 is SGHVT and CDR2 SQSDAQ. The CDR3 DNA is TGTGCCAGCAGCTCCGGGACTAGCGGGGGTGGGTACGAGCAGTACTTC. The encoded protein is CASSSGTSGGGYEQYF.

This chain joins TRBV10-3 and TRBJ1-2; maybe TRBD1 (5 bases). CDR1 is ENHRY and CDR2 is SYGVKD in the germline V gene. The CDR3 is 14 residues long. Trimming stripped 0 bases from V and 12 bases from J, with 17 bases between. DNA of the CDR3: TGTGCCATCAGTGAGTCGGGGCAGGTAGTCGGAAACACCTTC. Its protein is CAISESGQVVGNTF.

CDR3 coding DNA: TGTGCCAGCAGTGACTCGAGGGCTGGCTACAATGAGCAGTTCTTC. Protein sequence: CASSDSRAGYNEQFF. The V gene is TRBV6-4, the J gene TRBJ2-1, with D perhaps matching TRBD2 (5 bases). The CDR3 spans 15 residues. Germline CDR1 is MRHNA and CDR2 is SNTAGT. V lost 0 bases and J lost 3, with 9 bases in between.

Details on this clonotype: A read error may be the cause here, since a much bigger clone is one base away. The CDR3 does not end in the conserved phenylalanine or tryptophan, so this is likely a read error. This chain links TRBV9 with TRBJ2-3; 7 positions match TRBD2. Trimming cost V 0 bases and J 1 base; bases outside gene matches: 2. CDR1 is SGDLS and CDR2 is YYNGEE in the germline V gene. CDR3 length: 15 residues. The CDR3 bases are TGTGCCAGCAGCGTAGGGGCGGGGGGCACAGATACGCAGTATTCT. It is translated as CASSVGAGGTDTQYS.

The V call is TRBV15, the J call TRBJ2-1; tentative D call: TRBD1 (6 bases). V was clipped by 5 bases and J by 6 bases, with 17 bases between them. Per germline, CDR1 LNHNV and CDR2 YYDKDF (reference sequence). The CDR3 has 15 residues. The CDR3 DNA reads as TGTGCCACCAGCCACCGGGACAACTTACCCAATGAGCAGTTCTTC. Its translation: CATSHRDNLPNEQFF.

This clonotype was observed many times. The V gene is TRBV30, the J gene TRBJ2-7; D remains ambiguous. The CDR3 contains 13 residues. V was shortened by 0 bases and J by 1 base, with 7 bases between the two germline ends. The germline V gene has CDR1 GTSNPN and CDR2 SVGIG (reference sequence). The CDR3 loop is CAWSVSESYEQYF. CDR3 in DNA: TGTGCCTGGAGTGTCTCTGAGTCCTACGAGCAGTACTTC.

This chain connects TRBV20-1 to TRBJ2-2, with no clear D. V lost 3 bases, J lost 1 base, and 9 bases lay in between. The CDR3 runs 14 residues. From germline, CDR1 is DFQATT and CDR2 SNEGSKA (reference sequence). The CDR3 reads CSASPPQNTGELFF. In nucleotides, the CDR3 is TGCAGTGCTAGCCCGCCCCAGAACACCGGGGAGCTGTTTTTT.

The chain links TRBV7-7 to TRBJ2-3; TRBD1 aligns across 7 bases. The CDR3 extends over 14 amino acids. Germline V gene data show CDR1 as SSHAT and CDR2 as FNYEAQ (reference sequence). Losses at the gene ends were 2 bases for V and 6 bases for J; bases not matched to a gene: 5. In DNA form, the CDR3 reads TGTGCCAGCAGCTTAACAGGGGCTCCCGATACGCAGTATTTT. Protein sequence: CASSLTGAPDTQYF.

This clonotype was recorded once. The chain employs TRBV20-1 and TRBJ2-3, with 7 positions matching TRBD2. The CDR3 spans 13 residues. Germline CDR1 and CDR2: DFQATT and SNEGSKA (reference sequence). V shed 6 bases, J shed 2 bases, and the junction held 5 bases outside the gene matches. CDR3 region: CSAGDYYTDTQYF. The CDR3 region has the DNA TGCAGTGCCGGGGACTATTACACAGATACGCAGTATTTT.

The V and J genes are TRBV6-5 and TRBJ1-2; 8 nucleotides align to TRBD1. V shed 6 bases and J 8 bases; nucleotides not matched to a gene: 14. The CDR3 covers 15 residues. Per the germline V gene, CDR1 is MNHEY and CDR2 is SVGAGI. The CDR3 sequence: CASSYGQGAAYGYTF. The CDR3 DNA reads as TGTGCCAGCAGCTACGGACAGGGAGCTGCCTACGGCTACACCTTC.

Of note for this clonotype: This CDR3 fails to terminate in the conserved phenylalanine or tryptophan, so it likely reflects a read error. The CDR3 DNA sequence: TGTGCCAGCAGTATACAGTCCCGTCTGGACCGGGACATTCAGTACCTC. It codes for CASSIQSRLDRDIQYL. The chain recombines TRBV7-9 with TRBJ2-4, with unresolved D. The CDR3 sequence is 16 residues long. From germline, CDR1 is SEHNR and CDR2 FQNEAQ (reference sequence). V shed 6 bases and J shed 8 bases, with 23 bases lying between them.

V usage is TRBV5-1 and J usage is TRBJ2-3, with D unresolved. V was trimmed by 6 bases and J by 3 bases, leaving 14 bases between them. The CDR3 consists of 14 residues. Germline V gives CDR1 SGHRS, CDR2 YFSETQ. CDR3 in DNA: TGCGCCAGCAAACTCTCAGGTCAAACAGATACGCAGTATTTT. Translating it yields CASKLSGQTDTQYF.

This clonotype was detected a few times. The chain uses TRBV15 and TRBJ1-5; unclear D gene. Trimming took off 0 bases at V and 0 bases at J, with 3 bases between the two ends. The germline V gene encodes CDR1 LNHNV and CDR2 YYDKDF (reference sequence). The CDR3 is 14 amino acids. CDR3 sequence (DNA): TGTGCCACCAGCAGAGATTATAGCAATCAGCCCCAGCATTTT. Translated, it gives CATSRDYSNQPQHF.